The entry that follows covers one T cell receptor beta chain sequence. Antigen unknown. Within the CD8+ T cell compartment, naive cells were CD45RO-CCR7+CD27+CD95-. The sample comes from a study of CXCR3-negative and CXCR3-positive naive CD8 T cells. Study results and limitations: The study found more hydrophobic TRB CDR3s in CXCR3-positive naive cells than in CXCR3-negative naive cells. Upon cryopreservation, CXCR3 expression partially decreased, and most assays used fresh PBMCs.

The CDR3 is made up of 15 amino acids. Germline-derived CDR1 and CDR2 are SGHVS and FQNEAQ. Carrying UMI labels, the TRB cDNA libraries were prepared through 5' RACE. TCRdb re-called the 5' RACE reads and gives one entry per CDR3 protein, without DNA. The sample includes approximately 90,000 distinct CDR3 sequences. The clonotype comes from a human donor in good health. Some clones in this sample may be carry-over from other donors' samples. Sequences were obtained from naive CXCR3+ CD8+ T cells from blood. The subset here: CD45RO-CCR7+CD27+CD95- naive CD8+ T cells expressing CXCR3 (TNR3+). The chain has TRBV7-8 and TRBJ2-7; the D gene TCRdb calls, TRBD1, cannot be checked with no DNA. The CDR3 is CASSSTRGSGGEQYF.